Below, one T cell receptor beta chain is given with its context. There are many counts of this clonotype. Its binding antigen is unknown. Nothing much larger sits one base from this clone, and base qualities are not available. cDNA synthesis used template-switch 5'RACE with a primer carrying a 10-nucleotide random unique molecular identifier tagging each TCR transcript. Over 200 million TCR-beta sequences, covering 15-18 subjects, were produced in each sequencing run. The RNeasy kit was used to extract total RNA. Using the KAPA Real-time Library Amplification kit, TCR-beta VDJ regions were amplified with primers for the TCR constant region and the 5'RACE anchor. Sample indexes and Illumina adaptors were added in a first PCR, after which library yield was increased in a second PCR. The roughly 650 bp TCR product was size-selected on a 2% E-gel SizeSelection system after Ampure bead purification. Before pooling, library quality was assessed on a Bioanalyzer, concentration was determined with Qubit, and library quantification was performed with the Kapa Library Quantification kit. Paired-end 2 x 150 bp sequencing of the libraries was performed on an Illumina HiSeq 2500. To increase sequence diversity, about 23-30% phiX was spiked into each library pool. In the authors' own workflow: The quality-filtered reads were processed with the UMI-based MiGEC pipeline, whose error correction step removed more than 85% of the raw TCR sequences. IMGT germline references were used for aligning VDJ genes, and each clonotype was defined as a unique CDR3 amino acid sequence together with its V-J genes. Clonal expansion, Shannon diversity, and CDR3 relatedness (CalcPairwiseDistances, ClusterSamples) were evaluated with VDJtools, and phylogenetic trees were built with CLCbio workbench. Clones with at least 8 unique UMIs were defined as expanded, with this threshold being based on coefficient-of-variation modelling across technical triplicates. The public reads were reanalyzed by TCRdb: fastp trimming at Q25, MiXCR alignment, in-frame beta chains only. Rows are unified per CDR3 protein, each entry keeping the most common DNA and genes. The authors' filters were not applied to this entry. The sample table contains 81,000 or so distinct CDR3 sequences; only one count was recorded for less than 15% of them. The top ten hold about 5% of the sample.

The sample originates from a study of neurological immune-mediated disorders (dated by TCRdb to the late 2010s). General notes on the study: Peripheral blood TCR-beta repertoires from patients with HTLV-I-associated myelopathy (HAM/TSP), patients with multiple sclerosis, and healthy controls were compared in the study using UMI-based sequencing. The 100 to 110 TCR-beta libraries covered PBMC samples along with longitudinal samples, technical triplicates, and paired sorted CD4+ and CD8+ T-cell subsets. Longitudinal HAM/TSP and healthy donors had 3 time-points each (roughly 3-45 month intervals). Of the 68 subjects in the cohort, some 14 were HAM/TSP patients, some 34 were multiple sclerosis patients, and around 20 were healthy controls.

Overall results and qualifications from the work: The highest TCR clonal expansion was observed in HAM/TSP patients, whereas the lowest was observed in MS patients, even when compared with healthy controls. Across subjects, expanded clones never shared an identical CDR3 amino acid sequence, which suggests that the TCR-beta repertoires in every group were private.

Measured from the cysteine to the phenylalanine, the CDR3 is 12 residues long. Of all the DNA, just the CDR3 is kept, 36 bases in frame from base 1. Looking up the germline V gene yields CDR1 ENHRY and CDR2 SYGVKD. V gives up 6 bases and J gives up 3 bases, and the segment between their germline ends measures 9 bases. The sample's time point label, decoded: longitudinal time-point 2. Unsorted PBMC libraries were generated from 2 million PBMCs stored in RNAlater at -80 °C until RNA extraction. Peripheral blood underwent Ficoll-Hypaque density gradient centrifugation to isolate PBMCs, which were then cryopreserved in liquid nitrogen.

Sequences were obtained from PBMCs. Rearrangement joined TRBV10-3 to TRBJ2-7; the D gene cannot be resolved reliably. This receptor was identified in a female donor with HTLV-1-associated myelopathy (HAM/TSP). The sequenced DNA is TGTGCCATCAGCCTAACTCGCTACGAGCAGTACTTC. This codes for CAISLTRYEQYF.